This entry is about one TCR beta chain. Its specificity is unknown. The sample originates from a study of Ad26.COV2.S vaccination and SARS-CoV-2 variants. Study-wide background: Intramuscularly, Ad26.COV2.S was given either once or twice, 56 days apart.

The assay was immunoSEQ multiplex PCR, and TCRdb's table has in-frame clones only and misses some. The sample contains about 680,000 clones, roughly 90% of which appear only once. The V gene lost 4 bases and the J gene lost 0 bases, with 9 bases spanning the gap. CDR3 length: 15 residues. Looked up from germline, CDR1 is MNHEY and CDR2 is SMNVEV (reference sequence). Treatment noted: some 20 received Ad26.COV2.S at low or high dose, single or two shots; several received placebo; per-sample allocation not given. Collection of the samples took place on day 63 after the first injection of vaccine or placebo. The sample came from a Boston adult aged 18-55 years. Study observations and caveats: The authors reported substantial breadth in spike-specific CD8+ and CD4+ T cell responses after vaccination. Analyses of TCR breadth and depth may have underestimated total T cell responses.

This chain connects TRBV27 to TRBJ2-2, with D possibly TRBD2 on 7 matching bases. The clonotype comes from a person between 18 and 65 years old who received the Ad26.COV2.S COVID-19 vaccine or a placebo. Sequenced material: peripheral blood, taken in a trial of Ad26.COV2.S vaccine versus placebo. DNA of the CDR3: TGTGCCAGCAGTTACGGGGGGCCGAACACCGGGGAGCTGTTTTTT. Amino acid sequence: CASSYGGPNTGELFF.